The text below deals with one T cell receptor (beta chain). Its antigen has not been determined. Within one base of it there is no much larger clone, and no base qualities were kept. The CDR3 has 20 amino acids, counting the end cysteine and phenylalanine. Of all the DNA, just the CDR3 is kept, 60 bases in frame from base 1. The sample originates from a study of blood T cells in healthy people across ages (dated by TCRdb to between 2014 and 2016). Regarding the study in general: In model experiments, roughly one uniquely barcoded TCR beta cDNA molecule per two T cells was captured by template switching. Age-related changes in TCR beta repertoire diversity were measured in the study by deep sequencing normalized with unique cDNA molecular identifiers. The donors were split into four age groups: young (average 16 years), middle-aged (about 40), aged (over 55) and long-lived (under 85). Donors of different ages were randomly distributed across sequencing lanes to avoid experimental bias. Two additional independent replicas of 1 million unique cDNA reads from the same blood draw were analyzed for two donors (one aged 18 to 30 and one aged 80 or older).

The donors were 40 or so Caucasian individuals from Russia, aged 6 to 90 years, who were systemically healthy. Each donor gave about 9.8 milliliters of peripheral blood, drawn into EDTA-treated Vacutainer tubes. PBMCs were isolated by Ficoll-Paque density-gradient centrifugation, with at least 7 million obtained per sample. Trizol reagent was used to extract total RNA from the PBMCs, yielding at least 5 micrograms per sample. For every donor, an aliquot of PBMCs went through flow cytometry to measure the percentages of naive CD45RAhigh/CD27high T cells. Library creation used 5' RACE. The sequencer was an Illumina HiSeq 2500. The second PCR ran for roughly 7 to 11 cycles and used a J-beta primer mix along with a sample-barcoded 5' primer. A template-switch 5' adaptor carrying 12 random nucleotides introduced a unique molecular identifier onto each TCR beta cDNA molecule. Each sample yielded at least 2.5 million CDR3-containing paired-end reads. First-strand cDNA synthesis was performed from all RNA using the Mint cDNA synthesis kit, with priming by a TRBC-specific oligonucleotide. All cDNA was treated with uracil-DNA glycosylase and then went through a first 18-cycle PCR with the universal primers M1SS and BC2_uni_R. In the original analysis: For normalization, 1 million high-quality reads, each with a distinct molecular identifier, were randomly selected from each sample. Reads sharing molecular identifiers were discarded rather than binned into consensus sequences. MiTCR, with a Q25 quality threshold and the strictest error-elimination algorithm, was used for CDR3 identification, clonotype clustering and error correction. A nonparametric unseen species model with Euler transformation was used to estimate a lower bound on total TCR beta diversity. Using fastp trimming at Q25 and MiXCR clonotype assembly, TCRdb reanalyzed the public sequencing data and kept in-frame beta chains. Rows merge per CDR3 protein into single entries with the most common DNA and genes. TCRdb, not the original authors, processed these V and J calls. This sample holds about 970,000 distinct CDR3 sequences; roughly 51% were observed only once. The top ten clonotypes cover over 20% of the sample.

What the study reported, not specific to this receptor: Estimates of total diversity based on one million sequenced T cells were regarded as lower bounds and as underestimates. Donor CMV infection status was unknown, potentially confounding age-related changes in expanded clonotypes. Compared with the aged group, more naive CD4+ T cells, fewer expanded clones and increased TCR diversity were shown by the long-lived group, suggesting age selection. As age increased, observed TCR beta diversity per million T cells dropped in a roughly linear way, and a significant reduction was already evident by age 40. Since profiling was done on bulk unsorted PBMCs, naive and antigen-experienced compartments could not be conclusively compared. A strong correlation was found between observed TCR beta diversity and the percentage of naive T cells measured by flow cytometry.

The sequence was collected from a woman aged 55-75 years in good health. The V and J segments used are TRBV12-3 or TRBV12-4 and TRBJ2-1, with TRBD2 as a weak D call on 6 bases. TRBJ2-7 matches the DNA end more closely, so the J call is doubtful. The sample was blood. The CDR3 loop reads CASSLDLFSGVRSSYNEQYF. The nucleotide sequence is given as TGTGCCAGCAGTTTAGATCTGTTTTCGGGGGTACGCAGCTCCTACAATGAGCAGTACTTC.